This T cell receptor beta chain was sequenced during a study of T cell responses to AZD1222 COVID-19 vaccine. The CDR3 runs to 12 residues. V dropped 3 bases and J dropped 5 bases, with 7 bases sitting between them. Germline V gives CDR1 WNHNN, CDR2 SYGVQD (reference sequence). Notes on this clone: The antigen is undetermined.

Study results and caveats: Distributed over spike, vaccine-associated CD4 TCRs predominated at 160-218 and 743-854. Clonal diversity was possibly underestimated; the donors were predominantly white British and more often female.

The data were produced by immunoSEQ multiplex PCR, yet TCRdb's version contains in-frame clones alone and is incomplete. The sample lists approximately 150,000 clones; 70% to 90% were seen once. Sequenced material: peripheral blood, taken 28 days after the second AZD1222 dose. This receptor was identified in an adult who received the AZD1222 COVID-19 vaccine. The chain employs TRBV10-1 and TRBJ1-2; D not certain. The CDR3 protein is CASSDLGYGYTF. Here the CDR3 DNA reads TGCGCCAGCAGTGACCTTGGTTATGGCTACACCTTC.